One and the same sample provided the 27 T cell receptor beta chains below, sequenced in a study of blood T cell repertoires in COVID-19. The table came from immunoSEQ multiplex PCR; TCRdb's copy has only in-frame clones and leaves some out. The table records 70,000 to 85,000 clones, 86% of them present only once. Source material: peripheral blood. The receptor set was obtained from a woman aged 55-75 years with acute or convalescent COVID-19.

J is TRBJ2-5 and V is TRBV7-9, with 8 positions matching TRBD2. This CDR3 contains 14 residues. Germline V gives CDR1 SEHNR, CDR2 FQNEAQ (reference sequence). V lost 5 bases to trimming and J lost 2 bases; unmatched junction nucleotides: 4. The CDR3 is CASSPIAGQETQYF. Written as DNA, the CDR3 is TGTGCCAGCAGCCCCATAGCGGGGCAAGAGACCCAGTACTTC. Together with reference TRBV7-9 and TRBJ2-5, the CDR3 gives the full variable domain: DTGVSQNPRHKITKRGQNVTFRCDPISEHNRLYWYRQTLGQGPEFLTYFQNEAQLEKSRLLSDRFSAERPKGSFSTLEIQRTEQGDSAMYLCASSPIAGQETQYFGPGTRLLVL.

The V call is TRBV29-1, the J call TRBJ2-1; TRBD2 agrees at 8 bases. The germline gives CDR1 SQVTM, CDR2 ANQGSEA. V lost 4 bases and J lost 4; bases outside the gene matches: 3. This CDR3 comprises 13 residues. CDR3 nucleotide sequence: TGCAGCGTTGTGTTAGCGGGATACAATGAGCAGTTCTTC. It translates to CSVVLAGYNEQFF.

The J gene is TRBJ2-3, the V gene TRBV5-1; unclear D gene. Germline CDR1 SGHRS, CDR2 YFSETQ. This CDR3 comprises 15 residues. The germline V and J ends were trimmed by 2 bases and 4 bases, with 14 bases remaining between them. The CDR3 is CASSFDSFGADTQYF. DNA for the CDR3: TGCGCCAGCAGCTTTGACTCTTTCGGCGCAGATACGCAGTATTTT.

The rearrangement joins TRBV7-2 to TRBJ2-7; 7 bases are shared with TRBD1. Germline CDR1 SGHTA, CDR2 FQGNSA. This CDR3 contains 16 residues. The J segment lost 3 bases and the V segment lost 1 base, leaving 9 bases of the junction unmatched. The CDR3 sequence is CASSLEGRGSIYEQYF. The CDR3 DNA reads as TGTGCCAGCAGCTTAGAGGGCAGGGGGAGCATCTACGAGCAGTACTTC.

This sequence joins TRBV19 and TRBJ1-1; 11 bases agree with TRBD1. Germline V gene sequence: CDR1 LNHDA, CDR2 SQIVND (reference sequence). After removal of 7 bases from V and 6 bases from J, the junction contained 7 bases not matched to a gene. The CDR3 is 14 residues long. CDR3 DNA sequence: TGTGCCAGTACCAGGACAGGGGGCGTCGCTGAAGCTTTCTTT. Residues: CASTRTGGVAEAFF.

The chain links TRBV28 to TRBJ1-4, with TRBD1 as a possible D gene (5 bases). The CDR3 runs 12 residues. The germline V and J ends were trimmed by 7 bases and 10 bases, with 13 bases remaining between them. From germline, CDR1 is MDHEN and CDR2 SYDVKM. CDR3 region: CASTPQGGKLFF. As DNA, the CDR3 is TGTGCCAGCACTCCTCAGGGTGGAAAACTGTTTTTT.

Of note for this clone: Compared with germline, one end of the junction differs, possibly owing to a read error. The J gene is TRBJ1-4, the V gene TRBV5-1, with TRBD1 identical over 10 bases. Germline assignment: CDR1 SGHRS and CDR2 YFSETQ. The CDR3 is 13 residues long. CDR3 loop: CASSGRTGGKVFF. The DNA for the CDR3 is TGCGCCAGCAGCGGGAGGACAGGGGGAAAAGTGTTTTTT.

The chain carries TRBV23-1 and TRBJ2-7, with 8 nucleotides matching TRBD1. TRBV23-1 is marked as an open reading frame, function uncertain. The length of the CDR3 is 16 residues. The V and J ends lost 5 bases and 1 base, in that order; junction bases with no gene match: 10. This CDR3 is CASSFHPGQESYEQYF. The CDR3 DNA follows: TGCGCCAGCAGTTTCCACCCGGGACAGGAATCCTACGAGCAGTACTTC.

The chain's CDR3 is CASSLTGGADTQYF. The CDR3 DNA reads as TGCGCCAGCAGCTTGACAGGGGGCGCAGATACGCAGTATTTT. The rearrangement uses TRBV5-1 and TRBJ2-3, with 9 bases matching TRBD1. Germline CDR1 and CDR2: SGHRS and YFSETQ. Losses at the gene ends were 1 base for V and 4 bases for J; bases not matched to a gene: 1. The CDR3 contains 14 residues.

The chain recombines TRBV7-2 with TRBJ1-1; 7 bases map to TRBD1. The CDR3 is 14 residues long. Germline V gives CDR1 SGHTA, CDR2 FQGNSA. Unmatched junction bases numbered 5, after V lost 5 bases and J lost 2 bases. The CDR3 DNA reads TGTGCCAGCAGCCGTGACAGGGTTAACACTGAAGCTTTCTTT. This sequence encodes CASSRDRVNTEAFF.

The chain couples TRBV7-2 to TRBJ2-3; tentative D call: TRBD2 (6 bases). The CDR3 is made up of 14 amino acids. The V gene lost 2 bases and the J gene lost 6 bases, with 12 bases spanning the gap. The germline V gene encodes CDR1 SGHTA and CDR2 FQGNSA. Here the CDR3 DNA reads TGTGCCAGCAGCTTAAAGGCAGGGAGGGATACGCAGTATTTT. It encodes CASSLKAGRDTQYF.

The chain uses TRBV28 and TRBJ2-2, with 8 bases lining up with TRBD1. The trim removed 3 bases at V and 5 bases at J, leaving 5 bases unmatched. The CDR3 is 15 amino acids. From germline, CDR1 is MDHEN and CDR2 SYDVKM. Written as DNA, the CDR3 is TGTGCCAGCAGTTTTTGGACAGGGCTAACCGGGGAGCTGTTTTTT. Its translation: CASSFWTGLTGELFF.

The chain links TRBV11-2 to TRBJ2-7; TRBD2 aligns across 8 bases. J gave up 7 bases and V 5 bases, and 16 bases lay outside the gene matches. CDR3 length: 16 amino acids. The germline CDR1 and CDR2 sequences are SGHAT and FQNNGV. As DNA, the CDR3 is TGTGCCAGCAGCCCTTTCGGCCTGGAGCGGGAGAGGGAGCAGTACTTC. This gives the protein CASSPFGLEREREQYF.

This chain links TRBV9 with TRBJ2-7; D is perhaps TRBD2 (6 bases). V lost 0 bases to trimming and J lost 3 bases, with 13 bases between them. Per germline, CDR1 SGDLS and CDR2 YYNGEE. This CDR3 is built from 15 residues. The CDR3 region is CASSVGNLANYEQYF. The CDR3 nucleotides read TGTGCCAGCAGCGTAGGGAATCTAGCGAACTACGAGCAGTACTTC.

V is TRBV14 and J is TRBJ2-2; TRBD1 matches 9 bases. The ends lost 3 bases at V and 6 bases at J; junction bases unmatched: 5. The CDR3 runs to 15 residues. Germline assignment: CDR1 SGHDN and CDR2 FVKESK. CDR3 sequence: CASSQYRGRSGELFF. CDR3 sequence (DNA): TGTGCCAGCAGCCAGTACAGGGGGCGGTCCGGGGAGCTGTTTTTT.

The gene calls are TRBV4-3 and TRBJ1-2; no definite D call. The CDR3 is 14 amino acids. The V gene's germline CDR1 is LGHNA and CDR2 YSLEER. With 1 base removed from V and 0 bases from J, the gap between germline ends came to 6 bases. This chain's CDR3 is CASSQGTANYGYTF. The DNA for the CDR3 is TGCGCCAGCAGCCAAGGAACAGCTAACTATGGCTACACCTTC.

The V and J genes are TRBV28 and TRBJ2-2; 7 positions match TRBD1. Germline V gives CDR1 MDHEN, CDR2 SYDVKM. The CDR3 is 16 amino acids. V was pared by 6 bases and J by 2 bases, with 9 bases of the junction left unmatched. The CDR3 region is CASRRGQAINTGELFF. CDR3 sequence (DNA): TGTGCCAGCAGGAGAGGACAGGCAATAAACACCGGGGAGCTGTTTTTT. The complete variable domain, with remaining parts taken from reference TRBV28 and TRBJ2-2, reads DVKVTQSSRYLVKRTGEKVFLECVQDMDHENMFWYRQDPGLGLRLIYFSYDVKMKEKGDIPEGYSVSREKKERFSLILESASTNQTSMYLCASRRGQAINTGELFFGEGSRLTVL.

The rearrangement links TRBV4-2 to TRBJ2-7; TRBD2 agrees at 9 bases. Looked up from germline, CDR1 is LGHNA and CDR2 is YNFKEQ. The J segment lost 3 bases and the V segment lost 4 bases, leaving 10 bases of the junction unmatched. This CDR3 comprises 16 residues. CDR3 bases: TGTGCCAGCAGCCCCCGATCCGTAGCGGGGGACTACGAGCAGTACTTC. Translation: CASSPRSVAGDYEQYF.

The gene calls are TRBV4-1 and TRBJ2-5; 16 nucleotides align to TRBD2. Germline V CDR1 and CDR2: MGHRA, YSYEKL. There are 17 residues in the CDR3. V dropped 5 bases and J dropped 5; count of bases not matched to a gene: 8. This CDR3 is CASSLGTSGGARETQYF. CDR3 nucleotide sequence: TGCGCCAGCAGCTTAGGGACTAGCGGGGGGGCCAGGGAGACCCAGTACTTC.

V gene TRBV7-2 combines with J gene TRBJ1-2, with 7 bases identical to TRBD1. V shed 5 bases and J 10 bases; nucleotides not matched to a gene: 16. The germline CDR1 and CDR2 sequences are SGHTA and FQGNSA. The CDR3 consists of 15 residues. CDR3 nucleotide sequence: TGTGCCAGCAGCCAGGGGGGAACAGGGGAAAGGGACTACACCTTC. Protein product: CASSQGGTGERDYTF.

The V gene is TRBV5-5, the J gene TRBJ1-2; 7 positions match TRBD1. The CDR3 is 16 residues long. V gave up 4 bases and J gave up 1 base; unmatched junction bases: 10. Germline CDR1 SGHKS, CDR2 YYEKEE (reference sequence). The CDR3 DNA reads as TGTGCCAGCAGCCCTACCCTAGGGACAGTTAACTATGGCTACACCTTC. Translated: CASSPTLGTVNYGYTF.

V usage is TRBV5-1 and J usage is TRBJ2-1; 7 bases line up with TRBD1. Germline trimming cut 3 bases from V and 5 bases from J; bases unmatched to any gene: 5. Per germline, CDR1 SGHRS and CDR2 YFSETQ. The CDR3 is made up of 14 amino acids. CDR3 residues: CASSSDRLNNEQFF. The CDR3 DNA follows: TGCGCCAGCAGCTCGGACAGGTTGAACAATGAGCAGTTCTTC.

The CDR3 DNA reads TGCAGCGGGGGACAGGGGTTATGGGAGACCCAGTACTTC. Amino acids: CSGGQGLWETQYF. The gene calls are TRBV29-1 and TRBJ2-5; 10 bases map to TRBD1. CDR1 is SQVTM, CDR2 ANQGSEA, per germline. Trimming cost V 7 bases and J 5 bases; bases outside gene matches: 7. The CDR3 contains 13 residues. The full variable domain, rest sourced from reference TRBV29-1 and TRBJ2-5, is SAVISQKPSRDICQRGTSLTIQCQVDSQVTMMFWYRQQPGQSLTLIATANQGSEATYESGFVIDKFPISRPNLTFSTLTVSNMSPEDSSIYLCSGGQGLWETQYFGPGTRLLVL.

DNA for the CDR3: TGTGCCAGCACCCCAGGGGGACAGGGCCTCTCCTACGAGCAGTACTTC. Amino acids: CASTPGGQGLSYEQYF. The chain combines TRBV9 with TRBJ2-7; 9 bases agree with TRBD1. The CDR3 contains 16 residues. V lost 6 bases to trimming and J lost 0 bases; unmatched junction nucleotides: 10. The germline CDR1 and CDR2 sequences are SGDLS and YYNGEE.

The V gene is TRBV20-1, the J gene TRBJ2-3, with D possibly matching TRBD1 (6 bases). The CDR3 has 14 amino acids. Trimming left V 3 bases short and J 2 bases short, with 12 bases between. Germline values: CDR1 DFQATT, CDR2 SNEGSKA (reference sequence). DNA for the CDR3: TGCAGTGCTAGTTCCGAGGGGGTCACAGATACGCAGTATTTT. This translates into CSASSEGVTDTQYF.

The genes are TRBV7-2 and TRBJ2-6; TRBD2 matches at 7 bases. The CDR3 loop spans 15 amino acids. V trimming: 3 bases; J trimming: 4 bases; junction bases outside the gene matches: 3. Per germline, CDR1 SGHTA and CDR2 FQGNSA. CDR3 amino acids: CASSFSAGGANVLTF. The DNA for the CDR3 is TGTGCCAGCAGCTTTTCAGCGGGAGGGGCCAACGTCCTGACTTTC.

The chain employs TRBV9 and TRBJ1-1; no firm D call. The CDR3 runs to 14 residues. Germline CDR1 is SGDLS and CDR2 is YYNGEE. V lost 0 bases and J 2 bases, leaving 8 bases between the germline ends. CDR3 amino acids: CASSVGTANTEAFF. The CDR3 coding sequence is TGTGCCAGCAGCGTAGGTACAGCCAACACTGAAGCTTTCTTT.